This T cell receptor beta chain derives from a study of blood T cell repertoires in COVID-19. This CDR3 has 14 amino acids. V shed 1 base and J shed 2 bases, with 8 bases lying between them. Germline V lookup: CDR1 SEHNR, CDR2 FQNEAQ (reference sequence). The table came from immunoSEQ multiplex PCR; TCRdb's copy has only in-frame clones and leaves some out. The data show about 170,000 clones, with roughly 90% seen just once and approximately 5% held by the top ten. Input material: peripheral blood. The V gene is TRBV7-9, the J gene TRBJ1-2; D call uncertain. This receptor was obtained from a young man with COVID-19, enrolled during active disease. CDR3 region: CASSLVGLNYGYTF. CDR3 sequence (DNA): TGTGCCAGCAGCTTAGTCGGACTAAACTATGGCTACACCTTC.